This paragraph covers one T cell receptor (beta chain) sequence. Its antigen is unknown. The table came from immunoSEQ multiplex PCR; TCRdb's copy has only in-frame clones and leaves some out. The repertoire has 20,000 or so clones, 85% to 90% of them found once; the top ten carry over 6.5%. This sample is part of a study of T cells in localized non-small cell lung cancer. V lost 5 bases and J lost 5, with 12 bases in between. Germline V gene data show CDR1 as SQVTM and CDR2 as ANQGSEA. The CDR3 runs 12 residues. General study findings and limits: The tumor had only one region sequenced, so heterogeneity remains possible. Uninvolved adjacent lung showed the highest T cell clonality, exceeding tumor. The appearance of a median approximately 60 of the top 100 tumor clones was seen in adjacent lung.

Sequences were derived from peripheral blood, sampled before any cancer treatment. The sequence came from a male donor aged 60 or over with stage I squamous cell lung carcinoma. The chain carries TRBV29-1 and TRBJ1-1; maybe TRBD1 (6 bases). CDR3 loop: CSVSVTGTEAFF. For the CDR3, the DNA is TGCAGCGTTTCCGTAACAGGGACTGAAGCTTTCTTT.